The 27 T cell receptor beta chains given below trace back to one sample, sequenced in a study of blood T cell repertoires in COVID-19. Produced via immunoSEQ multiplex PCR; TCRdb's table is partial and in-frame only. The sample comprises more than 65,000 clones, about 80% of which are singletons, and roughly 13% rests with the top ten. The sequenced sample was peripheral blood. The receptors originated from a woman of 80 years or more with acute or convalescent COVID-19.

The chain combines TRBV27 with TRBJ2-3; D is unclear. This CDR3 comprises 15 residues. The germline gives CDR1 MNHEY, CDR2 SMNVEV (reference sequence). V lost 8 bases and J 0 bases, leaving 15 bases between the germline ends. The CDR3 loop is CASGSVTLSTDTQYF. CDR3 in DNA: TGTGCCAGCGGAAGCGTAACCCTTAGCACAGATACGCAGTATTTT.

The chain is built from TRBV28 and TRBJ2-3; 8 bases map to TRBD2. The ends lost 4 bases at V and 1 base at J; junction bases unmatched: 7. CDR1 and CDR2 (germline): MDHEN, SYDVKM. The CDR3 has 16 amino acids. The CDR3 is CASSSKAGEGTDTQYF. Here the CDR3 DNA reads TGTGCCAGCAGTTCAAAAGCGGGAGAGGGCACAGATACGCAGTATTTT.

This sequence joins TRBV18 and TRBJ1-5; D is perhaps TRBD1 (6 bases). This CDR3 region has 14 residues. With 4 bases removed from V and 5 bases from J, the gap between germline ends came to 12 bases. Germline V gives CDR1 KGHSH, CDR2 LQKENI. CDR3 sequence reads: CASSQGGEDQPQHF. The CDR3, as DNA: TGTGCCAGCTCACAGGGGGGGGAGGATCAGCCCCAGCATTTT. The variable domain in full, completed from reference TRBV18 and TRBJ1-5, reads NAGVMQNPRHLVRRRGQEARLRCSPMKGHSHVYWYRQLPEEGLKFMVYLQKENIIDESGMPKERFSAEFPKEGPSILRIQQVVRGDSAAYFCASSQGGEDQPQHFGDGTRLSIL.

The J gene is TRBJ1-4, the V gene TRBV7-9, with 9 bases matching TRBD1. The CDR3 totals 18 residues. V trimming: 5 bases; J trimming: 8 bases; junction bases outside the gene matches: 18. CDR1 SEHNR and CDR2 FQNEAQ come from the germline V gene (reference sequence). The DNA of the CDR3 is TGTGCCAGCAGCAACCGGGACAGGGAAGGCGCCGGTGGAGAAAAACTGTTTTTT. Amino acid sequence: CASSNRDREGAGGEKLFF.

CDR3 sequence: CASSKAQGDRGHYEQYF. DNA of the CDR3: TGTGCCAGCAGCAAAGCGCAGGGGGACAGGGGACATTACGAGCAGTACTTC. The V call is TRBV21-1, the J call TRBJ2-7; the D call of TRBD1 is as the table states it, not checked on the DNA. TRBV21-1 is noted as a pseudogene. The CDR3 consists of 17 residues.

The chain has TRBV27 and TRBJ1-2; D might be TRBD1 (5 bases). This CDR3 has 12 residues. CDR1 is MNHEY and CDR2 is SMNVEV in the germline V gene (reference sequence). V was cut by 6 bases and J by 8 bases, with 13 bases left in between. The chain's CDR3 is CASSRRGGGYTF. In nucleotides, the CDR3 is TGTGCCAGCAGCAGAAGGGGAGGCGGCTACACCTTC.

V gene TRBV7-6 combines with J gene TRBJ2-2; possibly TRBD2 for D (6 bases). Trimming pared 4 bases from V and 4 bases from J, leaving 25 bases between. The germline gives CDR1 SGHVS, CDR2 FNYEAQ. The CDR3 sequence is 19 residues long. CDR3 region: CASSSSGAALLAGTGELFF. CDR3 nucleotides: TGTGCCAGCAGCTCGTCTGGGGCGGCGTTACTAGCCGGCACCGGGGAGCTGTTTTTT.

This rearrangement joins TRBV7-9 to TRBJ1-6; a possible D gene is TRBD1 (6 bases). Germline assignment: CDR1 SEHNR and CDR2 FQNEAQ (reference sequence). Trimming left V 1 base short and J 7 bases short, with 11 bases between. The CDR3 is 15 amino acids. The CDR3 nucleotides read TGTGCCAGCAGCTTAGTACAGGGCGTCAATTCACCCCTCCACTTT. It yields the protein CASSLVQGVNSPLHF.

The chain couples TRBV29-1 to TRBJ1-5; 8 nucleotides align to TRBD1. V lost 5 bases and J lost 4; bases outside the gene matches: 4. Germline values: CDR1 SQVTM, CDR2 ANQGSEA. This CDR3 is 13 amino acids long. The CDR3: CSVQGAWNQPQHF. CDR3 sequence (DNA): TGCAGCGTTCAGGGGGCTTGGAATCAGCCCCAGCATTTT.

This clone was seen once. Its ends do not fully match the called genes, so a read error is possible. The CDR3: CASSDGGPSHF. The CDR3 nucleotides read TGTGCCAGCAGTGACGGGGGACCGTCCCACTTT. The chain employs TRBV25-1 and TRBJ1-1, with D perhaps matching TRBD1 (5 bases). Per germline, CDR1 MGHDK and CDR2 SYGVNS. This CDR3 is 11 amino acids long.

The chain carries TRBV18 and TRBJ1-2, with TRBD1 matching over 7 bases. Germline V gives CDR1 KGHSH, CDR2 LQKENI. V lost 2 bases, J lost 0 bases, and 6 bases stayed unmatched. This CDR3 contains 16 residues. CDR3 amino acids: CASSPYFGTANYGYTF. CDR3 sequence (DNA): TGTGCCAGCTCACCATATTTTGGGACAGCTAACTATGGCTACACCTTC.

This clone has more than one count but fewer than ten. V gene TRBV14 combines with J gene TRBJ2-2; D perhaps matches TRBD2 (6 bases). V was trimmed by 4 bases and J by 0 bases, leaving 12 bases between them. Germline CDR1 and CDR2: SGHDN and FVKESK. This CDR3 contains 16 residues. CDR3 sequence: CASSPGGTANTGELFF. CDR3 sequence (DNA): TGTGCCAGCAGCCCCGGCGGGACCGCGAACACCGGGGAGCTGTTTTTT.

The J gene is TRBJ2-5, the V gene TRBV5-1, with D possibly matching TRBD1 (6 bases). V gave up 0 bases and J gave up 5 bases, with 20 bases separating them. The CDR3 is 17 residues long. The germline V gene encodes CDR1 SGHRS and CDR2 YFSETQ. CDR3 sequence: CASSLDRVLSKKETQYF. The CDR3 nucleotides read TGCGCCAGCAGCTTGGACAGGGTGTTATCCAAGAAGGAGACCCAGTACTTC.

The rearrangement links TRBV28 to TRBJ2-3; TRBD1 matches 8 bases. Unmatched junction bases numbered 12, after V lost 4 bases and J lost 6 bases. The length of the CDR3 is 16 residues. Germline values: CDR1 MDHEN, CDR2 SYDVKM. CDR3: CASSSRGAGGWDTQYF. Written as DNA, the CDR3 is TGTGCCAGCAGTTCCCGGGGAGCAGGGGGCTGGGATACGCAGTATTTT.

The chain carries TRBV5-4 and TRBJ2-6, with D maybe TRBD1 (5 bases). The CDR3 loop spans 15 amino acids. The V gene lost 4 bases and the J gene lost 2 bases, with 10 bases spanning the gap. The germline CDR1 and CDR2 sequences are SGHNT and YYREEE (reference sequence). CDR3 nucleotide sequence: TGTGCCAGCAGCATTCAAGGGGCTGGGGCCAACGTCCTGACTTTC. Translating gives CASSIQGAGANVLTF. The entire variable domain, with the rest obtained from reference TRBV5-4 and TRBJ2-6, is as follows: ETGVTQSPTHLIKTRGQQVTLRCSSQSGHNTVSWYQQALGQGPQFIFQYYREEENGRGNFPPRFSGLQFPNYSSELNVNALELDDSALYLCASSIQGAGANVLTFGAGSRLTVL.

This clone occurred a few times. The V call is TRBV6-2 or TRBV6-3, the J call TRBJ2-3, with 9 bases matching TRBD2. The CDR3 has 17 residues. J lost 2 bases, V lost 3 bases, and 9 bases had no gene match. Germline V gene data show CDR1 as MNHEY and CDR2 as SVGEGT. Here the CDR3 DNA reads TGTGCCAGCAGTTATTCGGTGACTAGCGGACCCACAGATACGCAGTATTTT. Its protein is CASSYSVTSGPTDTQYF.

V usage is TRBV29-1 and J usage is TRBJ2-7; TRBD2 aligns across 16 bases. The CDR3 totals 16 residues. Trimming cost V 7 bases and J 5 bases; bases outside gene matches: 11. The germline gives CDR1 SQVTM, CDR2 ANQGSEA. The CDR3 bases are TGCAGCGCTACGGGACTAGCGGGAGGGCCGATAAACGAGCAGTACTTC. Amino acid sequence: CSATGLAGGPINEQYF.

DNA of the CDR3: TGCGCCAGCGGTCCGGGAGGATCTTTTAACACTGAAGCTTTCTTT. This sequence encodes CASGPGGSFNTEAFF. The chain employs TRBV5-1 and TRBJ1-1; no clear D. The germline V and J ends were trimmed by 7 bases and 2 bases, with 18 bases remaining between them. The CDR3 length is 15 residues. The V gene's germline CDR1 is SGHRS and CDR2 YFSETQ.

The chain employs TRBV7-7 and TRBJ2-5, with TRBD1 matching over 8 bases. With V trimmed by 6 bases and J by 5 bases, 8 bases remained unmatched. Germline V gene sequence: CDR1 SSHAT, CDR2 FNYEAQ (reference sequence). The CDR3 totals 14 residues. CDR3 sequence: CASSRDRRSETQYF. The CDR3 bases are TGTGCCAGCAGTCGGGACAGGAGGAGTGAGACCCAGTACTTC.

V gene TRBV27 combines with J gene TRBJ2-3; TRBD2 might be the D (5 bases). Deletions cut 6 bases from V and 5 bases from J, with 21 bases between. In germline, CDR1 is MNHEY, CDR2 SMNVEV (reference sequence). The CDR3 loop spans 16 amino acids. The CDR3 DNA follows: TGTGCCAGCAGACGAGACTTAAACCTAGCTGGAGATACGCAGTATTTT. Translation gives CASRRDLNLAGDTQYF.

The rearrangement links TRBV3-1 (or the pseudogene TRBV3-2) to TRBJ1-1; TRBD1 matches 7 bases. V trimming: 4 bases; J trimming: 4 bases; junction bases outside the gene matches: 3. CDR1 is LGHDT, CDR2 YNNKEL, per germline (reference sequence). The CDR3 runs 13 residues. DNA of the CDR3: TGTGCCAGCAGCCTACAGGGGAGCACTGAAGCTTTCTTT. It encodes CASSLQGSTEAFF.

The gene calls are TRBV5-8 and TRBJ2-5; the match to TRBD2 covers 13 bases. The CDR3 runs 19 residues. The V gene's germline CDR1 is SGHTS and CDR2 YDEGEE. The V gene end was trimmed by 0 bases and the J gene end by 0 bases; junction bases not matched to a gene: 8. The CDR3 here is CASSLGGTSGTSYQETQYF. The CDR3 DNA follows: TGTGCCAGCAGCTTGGGGGGGACTAGCGGGACATCGTACCAAGAGACCCAGTACTTC.

The chain links TRBV19 to TRBJ2-3, with no clear D. CDR3 size: 17 residues. V lost 5 bases and J 0 bases, leaving 18 bases between the germline ends. The germline gives CDR1 LNHDA, CDR2 SQIVND (reference sequence). CDR3 sequence: CASSAPESVMSTDTQYF. The CDR3 coding sequence is TGTGCCAGTAGTGCCCCCGAGAGCGTAATGAGCACAGATACGCAGTATTTT.

The chain employs TRBV19 and TRBJ1-5; tentatively, D is TRBD1 (6 bases). V lost 8 bases and J lost 0, with 14 bases in between. The V gene's germline CDR1 is LNHDA and CDR2 SQIVND (reference sequence). The CDR3 spans 15 residues. The CDR3 spells CASQATGFSNQPQHF. The CDR3 nucleotides read TGTGCCAGTCAAGCAACAGGGTTTAGCAATCAGCCCCAGCATTTT.

The J gene is TRBJ2-5, the V gene TRBV5-1, with 15 positions matching TRBD2. Germline assignment: CDR1 SGHRS and CDR2 YFSETQ. Trimming at V came to 4 bases and at J to 4 bases, leaving 23 bases not matched to a gene. The CDR3 is made up of 22 amino acids. The CDR3 here is CASSRLPPAGLAGGGRGETQYF. CDR3 DNA sequence: TGCGCCAGCAGCCGGTTACCACCTGCGGGACTAGCGGGAGGAGGCCGGGGAGAGACCCAGTACTTC. The whole variable domain, remainder taken from reference TRBV5-1 and TRBJ2-5, is KAGVTQTPRYLIKTRGQQVTLSCSPISGHRSVSWYQQTPGQGLQFLFEYFSETQRNKGNFPGRFSGRQFSNSRSEMNVSTLELGDSALYLCASSRLPPAGLAGGGRGETQYFGPGTRLLVL.

The CDR3 DNA follows: TGTGCCAGCAGTTTATCGATCTGGGCTGGCGATGAGCAGTTCTTC. This sequence encodes CASSLSIWAGDEQFF. The rearrangement links TRBV27 to TRBJ2-1; no firm D call. Trimming took off 0 bases at V and 8 bases at J, with 14 bases between the two ends. The CDR3 runs to 15 residues. Germline loops: CDR1 MNHEY, CDR2 SMNVEV (reference sequence).

The V call is TRBV14, the J call TRBJ2-1, with D possibly TRBD1 on 5 matching bases. The germline V and J ends were trimmed by 6 bases and 6 bases, with 12 bases remaining between them. Germline V gene sequence: CDR1 SGHDN, CDR2 FVKESK. The CDR3 is made up of 13 amino acids. Here the CDR3 DNA reads TGTGCCAGCAGGTCAGGGTTGATCAATGAGCAGTTCTTC. It yields the protein CASRSGLINEQFF.